Listed below are T cell receptor beta chains from one sample, sequenced in a study of CD8 T cells in Susac syndrome. Each CDR3 protein gets one entry after TCRdb re-called the immunoSEQ multiplex PCR reads with MiXCR. This repertoire shows about 210,000 distinct CDR3 sequences, about 95% found once; its top ten account for 0.1%. Sequencing was done on a sample of CD4+ T cells from PBMCs. The receptors shown here come from a human donor in good health. Each CDR3 is given with its conserved first and last residue. A D gene is named only where the DNA matches it firmly. Not all rows give a size; the values are once, few, many and, for expanded clones, a class.

D gene	V gene	J gene	clone size	CDR3 length	CDR3 protein	CDR3 DNA
TRBD2	TRBV2	TRBJ2-1	-	15	CASSEGTSGYNEQFF	TGTGCCAGCAGTGAAGGTACTAGCGGGTACAATGAGCAGTTCTTC
-	TRBV9	TRBJ2-2	-	14	CASSVPPRTGELFF	TGTGCCAGCAGCGTCCCCCCGCGGACCGGGGAGCTGTTTTTT
-	TRBV5-1	TRBJ1-5	-	16	CASSLSPQDVHQPQHF	TGCGCCAGCAGCTTGTCTCCCCAGGACGTGCATCAGCCCCAGCATTTT
-	TRBV4-1	TRBJ2-3	once	16	CASSQPQGGGSDTQYF	TGCGCCAGCAGCCAACCCCAGGGTGGTGGTTCAGATACGCAGTATTTT
-	TRBV6-4	TRBJ1-2	-	14	CASSSTTGNYGYTF	TGTGCCAGCAGTTCTACGACAGGCAACTATGGCTACACCTTC
-	TRBV7-9	TRBJ2-3	-	14	CASSSDSSTDTQYF	TGTGCCAGCAGCTCGGACAGTAGCACAGATACGCAGTATTTT
TRBD1	TRBV7-2	TRBJ1-2	-	14	CASSSRQGAHGYTF	TGTGCCAGCAGCTCCCGACAGGGGGCGCACGGCTACACCTTC
TRBD2	TRBV29-1	TRBJ2-1	-	14	CSVEDLGREDEQFF	TGCAGCGTTGAAGATTTGGGTCGGGAGGATGAGCAGTTCTTC
-	TRBV29-1	TRBJ2-3	-	10	CSVETDTQYF	TGCAGCGTTGAGACCGATACGCAGTATTTT
-	TRBV29-1	TRBJ1-1	once	13	CSVARPGRTEAFF	TGCAGCGTTGCTCGCCCGGGGAGGACTGAAGCTTTCTTT
-	TRBV30	TRBJ1-5	-	12	CASQEGNQPQHF	TGTGCCTCCCAAGAGGGGAATCAGCCCCAGCATTTT
-	TRBV30	TRBJ1-5	-	14	CAWSVAAVNQPQHF	TGTGCCTGGAGTGTGGCGGCAGTAAATCAGCCCCAGCATTTT
-	TRBV29-1	TRBJ1-2	-	11	CSGGGNYGYTF	TGCAGCGGGGGAGGCAACTATGGCTACACCTTC
-	TRBV9	TRBJ2-2	-	14	CASSARTNTGELFF	TGTGCCAGCAGCGCCCGAACGAACACCGGGGAGCTGTTTTTT
-	TRBV6-1	TRBJ2-1	-	11	CASSEVEEQFF	TGTGCCAGCAGTGAAGTCGAGGAGCAGTTCTTC
-	TRBV29-1	TRBJ2-3	-	12	CSVDGGADTQYF	TGCAGCGTTGACGGGGGTGCAGATACGCAGTATTTT
-	TRBV29-1	TRBJ2-5	-	13	CSVVRWKQETQYF	TGCAGCGTTGTGCGGTGGAAACAAGAGACCCAGTACTTC
TRBD1	TRBV18	TRBJ2-4	-	14	CASSNRGGENIQYF	TGTGCCAGCTCTAACAGGGGTGGCGAAAACATTCAGTACTTC
-	TRBV6-6	TRBJ1-2	-	12	CASSYSDYGYTF	TGCGCCAGCAGTTACAGTGATTATGGCTACACCTTC
TRBD1	TRBV2	TRBJ2-1	once	17	CASRSTTDRESRNEQFF	TGTGCCAGCAGATCAACGACAGACAGGGAGAGTAGGAATGAGCAGTTCTTC
-	TRBV6-5	TRBJ2-3	-	13	CASRPSSTDTQYF	TGTGCCAGCAGACCCTCTAGCACAGATACGCAGTATTTT
-	TRBV4-1	TRBJ1-5	-	14	CASSQRTSGQPQHF	TGCGCCAGCAGCCAAAGGACTAGCGGTCAGCCCCAGCATTTT
-	TRBV11-2	TRBJ1-4	-	12	CASSFGQGQLFF	TGTGCCAGCAGCTTTGGTCAAGGGCAACTGTTTTTT